At least ten counts were recorded for the clone carrying this T cell receptor beta chain. This record belongs to a study of T cells in Graves' hyperthyroidism and ophthalmopathy. Exclusion followed for patients with uncontrolled infection, other autoimmune disease, pregnancy or lactation. In making diagnoses, clinical symptoms, serum thyroxine and TRAb, thyroid ultrasound and orbital computed tomography were all used. PBMCs were collected from a 10 ml volume of fresh peripheral blood. RNA transcripts yielded amplified TCR beta CDR3 regions. The HTBI primer set drove a first-round RT-PCR of the TCR CDR3. In TCRdb, the multiplex PCR reads were re-called with MiXCR into one record per CDR3 protein. The repertoire holds around 420,000 distinct CDR3 sequences, with roughly an eighth as singletons. This clonotype originated in a woman in her late teens or twenties with Graves' hyperthyroidism. Sequencing was done on a sample of blood.

The CDR3 sequence is CASSPPRGEQFF. The CDR3 DNA follows: TGTGCCAGCAGCCCCCCTAGGGGTGAGCAGTTCTTC. The chain couples TRBV6-1 to TRBJ2-1, with a weak D call TRBD1 (5 bases). The CDR3 covers 12 residues. V shed 6 bases and J shed 9 bases, with 12 bases lying between them. From germline, CDR1 is MNHNS and CDR2 SASEGT.